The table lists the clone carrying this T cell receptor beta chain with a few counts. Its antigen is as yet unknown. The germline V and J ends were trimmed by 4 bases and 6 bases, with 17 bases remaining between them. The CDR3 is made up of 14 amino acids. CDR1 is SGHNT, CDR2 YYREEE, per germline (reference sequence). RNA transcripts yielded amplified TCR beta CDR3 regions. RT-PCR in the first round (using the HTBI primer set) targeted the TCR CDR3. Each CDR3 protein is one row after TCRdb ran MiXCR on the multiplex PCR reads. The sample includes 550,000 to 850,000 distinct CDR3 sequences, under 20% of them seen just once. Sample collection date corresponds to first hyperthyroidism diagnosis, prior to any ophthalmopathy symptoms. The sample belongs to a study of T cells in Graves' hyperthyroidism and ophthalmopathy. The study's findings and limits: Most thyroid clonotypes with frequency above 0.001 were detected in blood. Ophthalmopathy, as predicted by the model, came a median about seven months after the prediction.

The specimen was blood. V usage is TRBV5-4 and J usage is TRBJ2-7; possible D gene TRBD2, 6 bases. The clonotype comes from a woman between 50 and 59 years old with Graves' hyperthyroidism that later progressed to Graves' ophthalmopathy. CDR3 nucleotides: TGTGCCAGCAGCCCAGACAGCGGGCCGGGCGAGCAGTACTTC. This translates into CASSPDSGPGEQYF.